These T cell receptor beta chains were read from a single sample in a study of blood T cell repertoires in COVID-19. The assay was immunoSEQ multiplex PCR, and TCRdb's table has in-frame clones only and misses some. The sample gives approximately 180,000 clones, 76% of which show up once; around a sixth is in the top ten. Sequenced: PBMCs or T cells enriched from blood (not recorded which). These receptors came from a woman in her fifties or sixties with acute COVID-19. Both conserved end residues are part of each CDR3. D genes are given only for firm matches. Expanded clones are given a class, and other clones once, few, many or no size at all.

j_call,v_call,d_call,clone_size,cdr3_aa,cdr3_nt
TRBJ1-2,TRBV7-2,TRBD1,NA,CASSLSSGQGFLGYTF,TGTGCCAGCAGCTTAAGTAGCGGACAGGGGTTTCTTGGCTACACCTTC
TRBJ1-5,TRBV9,TRBD1,NA,CASSSGTATIQPQHF,TGTGCCAGCAGCTCCGGGACAGCGACTATTCAGCCCCAGCATTTT
TRBJ1-2,TRBV28,TRBD1,few,CASSFGWDRGYGYTF,TGTGCCAGCAGTTTTGGATGGGACAGGGGGTATGGCTACACCTTC
TRBJ1-2,TRBV27,TRBD1,NA,CASSSMRTGGNYGYTF,TGTGCCAGCAGCTCGATGAGGACAGGGGGAAACTATGGCTACACCTTC
TRBJ2-2,TRBV5-6,TRBD2,once,CASSRGWAGDYVEELFF,TGTGCCAGCAGCCGGGGTTGGGCGGGGGATTATGTCGAGGAGCTGTTTTTT
TRBJ1-5,TRBV3-1/TRBV3-2,TRBD1,NA,CASSYRGSNQPQHF,TGTGCCAGCAGCTACAGGGGGTCGAATCAGCCCCAGCATTTT
TRBJ1-2,TRBV7-9,TRBD1,once,CASSDRGGYTF,TGTGCCAGCAGCGACAGGGGTGGCTACACCTTC
TRBJ1-1,TRBV19,NA,few,CASKDQGRGNTEAFF,TGTGCCAGTAAAGACCAGGGAAGGGGAAACACTGAAGCTTTCTTT
TRBJ1-3,TRBV9,NA,NA,CASSREVSGNTIYF,TGTGCCAGCAGCCGGGAGGTCTCTGGAAACACCATATATTTT
TRBJ1-1,TRBV6-5,TRBD1,NA,CASSYPSAGGMAFF,TGTGCCAGCAGTTACCCCTCCGCAGGGGGGATGGCTTTCTTT
TRBJ1-1,TRBV30,NA,NA,CAASNRAFF,TGTGCCGCCTCGAATCGGGCTTTCTTT
TRBJ2-1,TRBV9,NA,NA,CASSFGNEQFF,TGTGCCAGCAGCTTCGGCAATGAGCAGTTCTTC
TRBJ1-2,TRBV28,NA,NA,CASSPGAHGYTF,TGTGCCAGCTCCCCAGGGGCCCATGGCTACACCTTC
TRBJ1-1,TRBV7-9,NA,NA,CASSFFGPEVPEAFF,TGTGCCAGCAGCTTCTTCGGGCCGGAGGTCCCTGAAGCTTTCTTT
TRBJ1-1,TRBV7-9,NA,NA,CASSLAGVNTEAFF,TGTGCCAGCAGCTTAGCAGGGGTGAACACTGAAGCTTTCTTT
TRBJ1-5,TRBV11-2,NA,NA,CASSSGGASPGPQHF,TGTGCCAGCAGCTCCGGGGGGGCCAGCCCGGGGCCCCAGCATTTT
TRBJ2-1,TRBV6-2/TRBV6-3,TRBD1,NA,CASSRDSYNEQFF,TGTGCCAGCAGCAGGGACAGTTACAATGAGCAGTTCTTC
TRBJ1-4,TRBV5-1,NA,NA,CASSLLSNEKLFF,TGCGCCAGCAGCTTGCTGAGTAATGAAAAACTGTTTTTT
TRBJ1-3,TRBV7-6,NA,NA,CASSPDSSGNTIYF,TGTGCCAGCAGCCCGGACTCCTCTGGAAACACCATATATTTT
TRBJ2-3,TRBV19,NA,NA,CASSYRSNTDTQYF,TGTGCCAGTAGTTATAGGAGCAACACAGATACGCAGTATTTT
TRBJ1-3,TRBV2,NA,NA,CASREGAGNTIYF,TGTGCCAGCAGAGAGGGGGCTGGAAACACCATATATTTT
TRBJ1-6,TRBV5-4,NA,NA,CASSLAAVSYNSPLHF,TGTGCCAGCAGCCTGGCGGCGGTCTCCTATAATTCACCCCTCCACTTT
TRBJ1-1,TRBV2,TRBD1,NA,CASSEQGANTEAFF,TGTGCCAGCAGTGAACAGGGGGCGAACACTGAAGCTTTCTTT
TRBJ2-1,TRBV6-5,TRBD2,NA,CAILSGGGNEQFF,TGTGCCATCCTGAGCGGGGGGGGGAATGAGCAGTTCTTC
TRBJ2-3,TRBV19,TRBD1,NA,CASTPQTGHTDTQYF,TGTGCCAGTACCCCTCAGACAGGGCACACAGATACGCAGTATTTT
TRBJ1-6,TRBV2,TRBD1,NA,CASSPRGQRNSPLHF,TGTGCCAGCAGTCCTCGGGGACAGAGAAATTCACCCCTCCACTTT
TRBJ1-2,TRBV27,NA,NA,CASKGPGYGYTF,TGTGCCAGCAAGGGGCCGGGCTATGGCTACACCTTC
TRBJ1-2,TRBV7-8,NA,NA,CASSQRGGGYTF,TGTGCCAGCAGCCAAAGGGGTGGGGGCTACACCTTC
TRBJ2-3,TRBV19,NA,NA,CASSIDHGFDTQYF,TGTGCCAGTAGTATAGATCACGGGTTTGATACGCAGTATTTT
TRBJ2-2,TRBV24-1,NA,once,CATSIWTQNTGELFF,TGTGCCACCAGTATATGGACACAGAACACCGGGGAGCTGTTTTTT
TRBJ1-1,TRBV11-2,NA,NA,CASSLARTWGDTEAFF,TGTGCCAGCAGCTTGGCGAGGACTTGGGGGGACACTGAAGCTTTCTTT
TRBJ2-3,TRBV3-1/TRBV3-2,NA,NA,CASSLSAGASTDTQYF,TGTGCCAGCAGCCTCTCCGCGGGGGCCTCCACAGATACGCAGTATTTT
TRBJ1-1,TRBV29-1,TRBD1,NA,CSVDRGQGAQNTEAFF,TGCAGCGTTGATCGGGGACAGGGGGCCCAGAACACTGAAGCTTTCTTT
TRBJ1-1,TRBV28,TRBD1,NA,CASRDGQGDTEAFF,TGTGCCAGCAGGGACGGACAGGGGGACACTGAAGCTTTCTTT
TRBJ1-6,TRBV28,NA,NA,CASSSTGTFSPLHF,TGTGCCAGCAGCTCTACAGGGACCTTTTCCCCCCTCCACTTT
TRBJ1-1,TRBV29-1,TRBD1,NA,CSGGQGGTTEAFF,TGCAGCGGGGGACAGGGGGGAACGACTGAAGCTTTCTTT
TRBJ2-5,TRBV7-9,NA,NA,CASSTTQGQETQYF,TGTGCCAGCAGCACTACACAGGGTCAGGAGACCCAGTACTTC
TRBJ1-5,TRBV7-2,TRBD1,NA,CASSWTGGGNQPQHF,TGTGCCAGCAGCTGGACAGGGGGGGGCAATCAGCCCCAGCATTTT
TRBJ1-6,TRBV9,TRBD1,few,CASSVRPTPTGDAESPLHF,TGTGCCAGCAGCGTACGCCCAACGCCGACAGGGGACGCGGAATCACCCCTCCACTTT
TRBJ1-2,TRBV2,NA,NA,CASSDGRGLYGYTF,TGTGCCAGCAGTGATGGGAGGGGCCTCTATGGCTACACCTTC
TRBJ2-1,TRBV5-1,TRBD1,NA,CASRPQGALEQFF,TGCGCCAGCAGGCCACAGGGGGCGCTTGAGCAGTTCTTC
TRBJ2-3,TRBV21-1,NA,NA,CASSKKPTGLPTDTQYF,TGTGCCAGCAGCAAGAAACCCACCGGGTTGCCCACAGATACGCAGTATTTT
TRBJ2-1,TRBV3-1/TRBV3-2,NA,NA,CASSQAGLSSEQFF,TGTGCCAGCAGCCAAGCCGGACTCTCAAGTGAGCAGTTCTTC
TRBJ2-1,TRBV5-1,NA,NA,CASNPGSYNEQFF,TGCGCCAGCAACCCAGGGTCCTACAATGAGCAGTTCTTC
TRBJ2-2,TRBV10-3,TRBD2,NA,CASRGQLAGGDTGELFF,TGTGCCTCCCGGGGCCAACTAGCGGGGGGTGACACCGGGGAGCTGTTTTTT
TRBJ1-2,TRBV6-5,NA,NA,CASSYAFITPNYGYTF,TGTGCCAGCAGTTACGCATTTATAACACCAAACTATGGCTACACCTTC
TRBJ1-5,TRBV2,NA,NA,CASSGGRGNQPQHF,TGTGCCAGCTCGGGGGGTCGGGGCAATCAGCCCCAGCATTTT
TRBJ1-1,TRBV6-5,NA,NA,CASSWEGFMNTEAFF,TGTGCCAGCAGTTGGGAGGGCTTCATGAACACTGAAGCTTTCTTT
TRBJ1-1,TRBV28,TRBD1,NA,CASSSLSQGKAFF,TGTGCCAGCAGTTCCCTCTCACAGGGGAAAGCTTTCTTT
TRBJ1-4,TRBV6-5,NA,NA,CASSFLTGIRLEKLFF,TGTGCCAGCAGTTTCCTAACAGGAATCCGCCTTGAAAAACTGTTTTTT
TRBJ1-1,TRBV19,NA,NA,CASSTGGVGQTEAFF,TGTGCCAGTAGTACCGGGGGGGTTGGGCAAACTGAAGCTTTCTTT
TRBJ2-2,TRBV28,TRBD2,few,CASVLAGGPGELFF,TGTGCCAGCGTACTAGCGGGGGGGCCCGGGGAGCTGTTTTTT
TRBJ2-5,TRBV6-5,NA,NA,CASSYSGASRETQYF,TGTGCCAGCAGTTACTCGGGAGCGAGTCGGGAGACCCAGTACTTC